This is a list of T cell receptor beta chains from one sample in a study of T-cell memory formation after mild COVID-19. A single record per CDR3 protein comes from TCRdb applying MiXCR to the 5' RACE reads. The sample consists of more than 150,000 distinct CDR3 sequences, approximately 18% of them appearing once. Specimen: PBMCs or a T cell subset sorted from them (not recorded which). The receptor source for this set is a man between 18 and 29 years old who had mild COVID-19 (a few samples of this study predate the infection). Cell type and time point are not known. The CDR3 runs from the conserved cysteine through the conserved F or W. The order of the fields is D gene, V gene, J gene, clone size, CDR3 DNA, CDR3 protein. D genes are given only for firm matches. Rows give clone size only sometimes, using once, few, many, or a class for an expanded clone.

D gene: -; V gene: TRBV7-2; J gene: TRBJ1-5; clone size: few; CDR3 DNA: TGTGCCAGCAGCTTCGCCAGAGATCAGCCCCAGCATTTT; CDR3 protein: CASSFARDQPQHF
D gene: -; V gene: TRBV12-3/TRBV12-4; J gene: TRBJ2-6; clone size: few; CDR3 DNA: TGTGCCAGCACCGTAGGGGCGCGGGGGGCCAACGTCCTGACTTTC; CDR3 protein: CASTVGARGANVLTF
D gene: -; V gene: TRBV3-1; J gene: TRBJ2-2; clone size: -; CDR3 DNA: TGTGCCAGCAGCCAGAGGGCCTCACGTCCCGGGGAGCTGTTTTTT; CDR3 protein: CASSQRASRPGELFF
D gene: TRBD2; V gene: TRBV7-9; J gene: TRBJ2-3; clone size: few; CDR3 DNA: TGTGCCAGCAGCCCAGGACTAGCGGGGGGGTACACAGATACGCAGTATTTT; CDR3 protein: CASSPGLAGGYTDTQYF
D gene: -; V gene: TRBV12-5; J gene: TRBJ2-1; clone size: -; CDR3 DNA: TGTGCTAGTGGTTTGGTGGTTAGGACTTACAATGAGCAGTTCTTC; CDR3 protein: CASGLVVRTYNEQFF
D gene: -; V gene: TRBV6-5; J gene: TRBJ1-3; clone size: -; CDR3 DNA: TGTGCCAGCAGACCCGGGACAACCCATGGAAACACCATATATTTT; CDR3 protein: CASRPGTTHGNTIYF
D gene: -; V gene: TRBV18; J gene: TRBJ1-1; clone size: few; CDR3 DNA: TGTGCCAGCTCGCAAATGGGGGCAGGCACTGAAGCTTTCTTT; CDR3 protein: CASSQMGAGTEAFF
D gene: -; V gene: TRBV7-2; J gene: TRBJ2-2; clone size: many; CDR3 DNA: TGTGCCAGCAGCTTCACGAACACCGGGGAGCTGTTTTTT; CDR3 protein: CASSFTNTGELFF
D gene: TRBD1; V gene: TRBV7-3; J gene: TRBJ2-3; clone size: many; CDR3 DNA: TGTGCCAGCAGCTTACTGGGACAGGGAATTACAGATACGCAGTATTTT; CDR3 protein: CASSLLGQGITDTQYF
D gene: TRBD1; V gene: TRBV5-1; J gene: TRBJ1-1; clone size: -; CDR3 DNA: TGCGCCAGCAGCCCGGGACAGGAGGAAACTGAAGCTTTCTTT; CDR3 protein: CASSPGQEETEAFF
D gene: -; V gene: TRBV6-5; J gene: TRBJ1-5; clone size: few; CDR3 DNA: TGTGCCAGCAGTTCCCCGGCGGGCAATCAGCCCCAGCATTTT; CDR3 protein: CASSSPAGNQPQHF
D gene: -; V gene: TRBV6-2/TRBV6-3; J gene: TRBJ2-5; clone size: -; CDR3 DNA: TGTGCCAGCAGTTACTCGCCCGGTGACGAGACCCAGTACTTC; CDR3 protein: CASSYSPGDETQYF
D gene: -; V gene: TRBV2; J gene: TRBJ1-2; clone size: -; CDR3 DNA: TGTGCCAGCACCCCCTCCGGCTGGGGAAACTATGGCTACACCTTC; CDR3 protein: CASTPSGWGNYGYTF
D gene: -; V gene: TRBV18; J gene: TRBJ2-7; clone size: -; CDR3 DNA: TGTGCCAGCTCAACGGGACAATACGAGCAGTACTTC; CDR3 protein: CASSTGQYEQYF
D gene: TRBD2; V gene: TRBV7-7; J gene: TRBJ2-1; clone size: -; CDR3 DNA: TGTGCTAGCAGCCTCCGACTAGCGGGGGGGAGTGAGCAGTTCTTC; CDR3 protein: CASSLRLAGGSEQFF
D gene: -; V gene: TRBV4-3; J gene: TRBJ1-1; clone size: -; CDR3 DNA: TGCGCCAGCAGCCAAGAGAAGGGTGGCACTGAAGCTTTCTTT; CDR3 protein: CASSQEKGGTEAFF
D gene: -; V gene: TRBV6-2/TRBV6-3; J gene: TRBJ1-1; clone size: -; CDR3 DNA: TGTGCCAGCATCCCTCGGGGAACAGGTTCGGTGAACACTGAAGCTTTCTTT; CDR3 protein: CASIPRGTGSVNTEAFF
D gene: -; V gene: TRBV10-3; J gene: TRBJ2-1; clone size: -; CDR3 DNA: TGTGCCATCAGTGGGTCCCACTTATACAATGAGCAGTTCTTC; CDR3 protein: CAISGSHLYNEQFF
D gene: -; V gene: TRBV27; J gene: TRBJ2-3; clone size: few; CDR3 DNA: TGTGCCAGCAGACCGCTAGGATTTTATACGCAGTATTTT; CDR3 protein: CASRPLGFYTQYF
D gene: TRBD1; V gene: TRBV5-1; J gene: TRBJ1-6; clone size: many; CDR3 DNA: TGCGCCAGCAGCTTGGAAGGGACAGATTCACCCCTCCACTTT; CDR3 protein: CASSLEGTDSPLHF
D gene: TRBD1; V gene: TRBV29-1; J gene: TRBJ1-1; clone size: -; CDR3 DNA: TGCAGCGTTGAAGGGCCGGGACAGGGGAACACTGAAGCTTTCTTT; CDR3 protein: CSVEGPGQGNTEAFF
D gene: -; V gene: TRBV7-6; J gene: TRBJ1-1; clone size: -; CDR3 DNA: TGTGCCAGCAGCTTAAGGACAATGAACACTGAAGCTTTCTTT; CDR3 protein: CASSLRTMNTEAFF
D gene: TRBD1; V gene: TRBV2; J gene: TRBJ2-7; clone size: -; CDR3 DNA: TGTGCCAGCAGTGCGGGACAGGGCAACCTAATCCACGAGCAGTACTTC; CDR3 protein: CASSAGQGNLIHEQYF
D gene: TRBD1; V gene: TRBV7-7; J gene: TRBJ2-3; clone size: -; CDR3 DNA: TGTGCCAGCAGCTTGACAGGGGAAGATACGCAGTATTTT; CDR3 protein: CASSLTGEDTQYF
D gene: -; V gene: TRBV2; J gene: TRBJ1-2; clone size: few; CDR3 DNA: TGTGCCGGGGGCAAGGGTTCTAACTATGGCTACACCTTC; CDR3 protein: CAGGKGSNYGYTF
D gene: -; V gene: TRBV12-3/TRBV12-4; J gene: TRBJ2-1; clone size: -; CDR3 DNA: -; CDR3 protein: CASSSSGSNEQFF
D gene: -; V gene: TRBV3-1; J gene: TRBJ1-1; clone size: few; CDR3 DNA: TGTGCCAGCAGCCAAGAGGTAGCGGTAGCTTTCTTT; CDR3 protein: CASSQEVAVAFF
D gene: -; V gene: TRBV3-1; J gene: TRBJ1-4; clone size: -; CDR3 DNA: TGTGCCAGCAGCCTAGGGGATCGGAATGAAAAACTGTTTTTT; CDR3 protein: CASSLGDRNEKLFF
D gene: TRBD1; V gene: TRBV7-2; J gene: TRBJ1-1; clone size: -; CDR3 DNA: TGTGCCAGCAGCCCAGGGGGGGGTTGGATCACTGAAGCTTTCTTT; CDR3 protein: CASSPGGGWITEAFF
D gene: TRBD2; V gene: TRBV5-1; J gene: TRBJ2-7; clone size: -; CDR3 DNA: TGCGCCAGCAGCTCAGGACTAGCGGGGATCGCCTACGAGCAGTACTTC; CDR3 protein: CASSSGLAGIAYEQYF
D gene: -; V gene: TRBV7-2; J gene: TRBJ2-7; clone size: many; CDR3 DNA: TGTGCCAGCAGCTCCTTTCCCTACGAGCAGTACTTC; CDR3 protein: CASSSFPYEQYF
D gene: -; V gene: TRBV20-1; J gene: TRBJ1-5; clone size: -; CDR3 DNA: TGCAGTGCTAGACGGGGGATGCGGCTGAATCAGCCCCAGCATTTT; CDR3 protein: CSARRGMRLNQPQHF
D gene: -; V gene: TRBV5-1; J gene: TRBJ2-3; clone size: -; CDR3 DNA: TGCGCCAGCAGCTTCTTCTCGGCAGATACGCAGTATTTT; CDR3 protein: CASSFFSADTQYF
D gene: TRBD1; V gene: TRBV6-6; J gene: TRBJ1-2; clone size: few; CDR3 DNA: TGTGCCAGCAGTGACACAGGGGCGGGGAATGGCTACACCTTC; CDR3 protein: CASSDTGAGNGYTF
D gene: -; V gene: TRBV3-1; J gene: TRBJ2-5; clone size: -; CDR3 DNA: TGTGCCAGCAGCCCCTGGGACGGAGGAGAGACCCAGTACTTC; CDR3 protein: CASSPWDGGETQYF
D gene: -; V gene: TRBV18; J gene: TRBJ1-2; clone size: few; CDR3 DNA: TGTGCCAGCTCACCCTCAGGGACCCACCATGGCTACACCTTC; CDR3 protein: CASSPSGTHHGYTF
D gene: -; V gene: TRBV7-2; J gene: TRBJ2-5; clone size: -; CDR3 DNA: TGTGCCAGCAGCTTACCTCTTTTCTCGGAAGAGACCCAGTACTTC; CDR3 protein: CASSLPLFSEETQYF
D gene: -; V gene: TRBV6-6; J gene: TRBJ2-6; clone size: -; CDR3 DNA: TGTGCCAGCAGCCGCCAGGACAGCTTTTCTGGGGCCAACGTCCTGACTTTC; CDR3 protein: CASSRQDSFSGANVLTF
D gene: -; V gene: TRBV24-1; J gene: TRBJ2-2; clone size: few; CDR3 DNA: TGTGCCACCGGGATGGCCGGGGAGCTGTTTTTT; CDR3 protein: CATGMAGELFF
D gene: -; V gene: TRBV20-1; J gene: TRBJ2-2; clone size: few; CDR3 DNA: TGCAGTACACACCCTGATTTGAACACCGGGGAGCTGTTTTTT; CDR3 protein: CSTHPDLNTGELFF
D gene: -; V gene: TRBV6-6; J gene: TRBJ2-7; clone size: -; CDR3 DNA: TGTGCCAGCAGTTCAACAGGGATTCAGCAGTACTTC; CDR3 protein: CASSSTGIQQYF
D gene: TRBD2; V gene: TRBV3-1; J gene: TRBJ2-1; clone size: -; CDR3 DNA: TGTGCCAGCAGCCTGCGGCTAGCGGGGGCCAGCTCCTACAATGAGCAGTTCTTC; CDR3 protein: CASSLRLAGASSYNEQFF
D gene: -; V gene: TRBV7-8; J gene: TRBJ2-5; clone size: few; CDR3 DNA: TGTGCCAGCAGCTCCAGGGCGGGGAATTACCAAGAGACCCAGTACTTC; CDR3 protein: CASSSRAGNYQETQYF
D gene: -; V gene: TRBV28; J gene: TRBJ2-7; clone size: few; CDR3 DNA: TGTGCCAGCAGGACCACAGGGAAGGAGGACTTC; CDR3 protein: CASRTTGKEDF
D gene: -; V gene: TRBV5-1; J gene: TRBJ2-2; clone size: many; CDR3 DNA: TGCGCCAGCAGCTTGGACGGAAACACCGGGGAGCTGTTTTTT; CDR3 protein: CASSLDGNTGELFF
D gene: TRBD2; V gene: TRBV20-1; J gene: TRBJ2-1; clone size: few; CDR3 DNA: TGCAGTGCTAGAGCCCTAGCGGGGGGAGATGAGCAGTTCTTC; CDR3 protein: CSARALAGGDEQFF
D gene: -; V gene: TRBV9; J gene: TRBJ1-2; clone size: -; CDR3 DNA: TGTGCCAGCAGCCGGCCCCCTAGGGGCTACACCTTC; CDR3 protein: CASSRPPRGYTF
D gene: -; V gene: TRBV7-2; J gene: TRBJ1-1; clone size: -; CDR3 DNA: TGTGCCAGCAGCCCTGGGGGGTCTGAAGCTTTCTTT; CDR3 protein: CASSPGGSEAFF
D gene: TRBD1; V gene: TRBV5-1; J gene: TRBJ2-2; clone size: few; CDR3 DNA: TGCGCCAGCAGCTTGACGGGACAGCCGTTCGCGAACACCGGGGAGCTGTTTTTT; CDR3 protein: CASSLTGQPFANTGELFF
D gene: TRBD2; V gene: TRBV12-3/TRBV12-4; J gene: TRBJ2-5; clone size: -; CDR3 DNA: TGTGCCAGCAACCGGGGGGGCTTAGGGACCCAGTACTTC; CDR3 protein: CASNRGGLGTQYF
D gene: -; V gene: TRBV7-2; J gene: TRBJ2-7; clone size: few; CDR3 DNA: TGTGCCAGCAGCCCACGGCCAACAACCTACGAGCAGTACTTC; CDR3 protein: CASSPRPTTYEQYF
D gene: -; V gene: TRBV5-1; J gene: TRBJ1-1; clone size: -; CDR3 DNA: TGCGCCAGCACTGCCGACGGGAACACTGAAGCTTTCTTT; CDR3 protein: CASTADGNTEAFF
D gene: TRBD2; V gene: TRBV9; J gene: TRBJ2-1; clone size: many; CDR3 DNA: TGTGCCAGCAGCGTAACGGCGGGGGGGTTCAATGAGCAGTTCTTC; CDR3 protein: CASSVTAGGFNEQFF
D gene: -; V gene: TRBV11-2; J gene: TRBJ1-6; clone size: -; CDR3 DNA: TGTGCCAGCAGCCCCCGGAGGGTAGGGTCACCCCTCCACTTT; CDR3 protein: CASSPRRVGSPLHF
D gene: -; V gene: TRBV18; J gene: TRBJ2-6; clone size: few; CDR3 DNA: TGTGCCAGCTCACCACTGGGGACTGGGGCCAACGTCCTGACTTTC; CDR3 protein: CASSPLGTGANVLTF
D gene: -; V gene: TRBV3-1; J gene: TRBJ2-6; clone size: few; CDR3 DNA: TGTGCCAGCAGCCGGGGACTGGAGGTGTCTGGGGCCAACGTCCTGACTTTC; CDR3 protein: CASSRGLEVSGANVLTF
D gene: -; V gene: TRBV7-2; J gene: TRBJ2-1; clone size: -; CDR3 DNA: TGTGCCAGCAGCCCCCTCGGGCGCGGGGAGCAGTTCTTC; CDR3 protein: CASSPLGRGEQFF